The 11 T cell receptor beta chains presented below share a single source sample, sequenced in a study of blood T cell repertoires in COVID-19. Using immunoSEQ multiplex PCR, the repertoire was profiled, and TCRdb retains in-frame clones only, with some absent. The table has 40,000 to 55,000 clones, roughly nine tenths seen once. Sample: peripheral blood. These receptors were collected from a human donor in a cohort sampled during active COVID-19.

The chain combines TRBV5-6 with TRBJ1-2, with TRBD1 identical over 10 bases. The CDR3 runs to 14 residues. V was clipped by 3 bases and J by 1 base; unmatched bases: 0. CDR1 and CDR2 (germline): SGHDT, YYEEEE. Written as DNA, the CDR3 is TGTGCCAGCAGCTGGACAGGGGGTAACTATGGCTACACCTTC. As protein: CASSWTGGNYGYTF. Full variable domain (remainder filled in from reference TRBV5-6 and TRBJ1-2): DAGVTQSPTHLIKTRGQQVTLRCSPKSGHDTVSWYQQALGQGPQFIFQYYEEEERQRGNFPDRFSGHQFPNYSSELNVNALLLGDSALYLCASSWTGGNYGYTFGSGTRLTVV.

The chain carries TRBV7-2 and TRBJ2-5, with 14 bases fitting TRBD2. In germline, CDR1 is SGHTA, CDR2 FQGNSA. V shed 1 base, J shed 3 bases, and the junction held 1 base outside the gene matches. This CDR3 is built from 16 residues. The CDR3 coding sequence is TGTGCCAGCAGCTTAGGGGGACTAGCGGGGGAAGAGACCCAGTACTTC. It codes for CASSLGGLAGEETQYF. The full variable domain, in which reference TRBV7-2 and TRBJ2-5 provide the parts outside the CDR3, is GAGVSQSPSNKVTEKGKDVELRCDPISGHTALYWYRQSLGQGLEFLIYFQGNSAPDKSGLPSDRFSAERTGGSVSTLTIQRTQQEDSAVYLCASSLGGLAGEETQYFGPGTRLLVL.

The genes are TRBV25-1 and TRBJ2-7; 10 bases are shared with TRBD2. The germline V gene has CDR1 MGHDK and CDR2 SYGVNS. The CDR3 extends over 17 amino acids. V shed 2 bases, J shed 1 base, and the junction held 8 bases outside the gene matches. The CDR3 region is CASSERIGTSVSYEQYV. Written as DNA, the CDR3 is TGTGCCAGCAGTGAACGAATCGGGACTAGCGTTTCCTACGAGCAGTACGTC.

The rearrangement links TRBV4-1 to TRBJ2-6; the D is unclear. The CDR3 loop spans 14 amino acids. Per the germline V gene, CDR1 is MGHRA and CDR2 is YSYEKL. Trimming took off 4 bases at V and 4 bases at J, with 8 bases between the two ends. DNA for the CDR3: TGCGCCAGCAGCCGTGAGCCCGGGGCCAACGTCCTGACTTTC. It yields the protein CASSREPGANVLTF.

This clone was seen a single time. The gene calls are TRBV5-1 and TRBJ2-1; D may be TRBD2 (5 bases). Germline loops: CDR1 SGHRS, CDR2 YFSETQ. Trimming took off 3 bases at V and 2 bases at J, with 6 bases between the two ends. The CDR3 is 13 residues long. The CDR3: CASSSEAYNEQFF. The CDR3 DNA is TGCGCCAGCAGCTCGGAGGCCTACAATGAGCAGTTCTTC.

This clone occurred once. The chain combines TRBV5-4 with TRBJ2-5; 10 nucleotides agree with TRBD2. The CDR3 sequence is 15 residues long. Germline V gene lookup returns CDR1 SGHNT and CDR2 YYREEE (reference sequence). With V trimmed by 1 base and J by 5 bases, 5 bases remained unmatched. CDR3 loop: CASSLLSGRSETQYF. The CDR3 bases are TGTGCCAGCAGCTTGCTTAGCGGGAGGTCGGAGACCCAGTACTTC.

This chain links TRBV6-5 with TRBJ1-6; the D gene is possibly TRBD1 (5 bases). From germline, CDR1 is MNHEY and CDR2 SVGAGI. The CDR3 covers 13 residues. Trimming left V 2 bases short and J 7 bases short, with 6 bases between. The CDR3 sequence: CASSYQGNSPLHF. The CDR3 bases are TGTGCCAGCAGTTACCAGGGAAATTCACCCCTCCACTTT.

The chain recombines TRBV19 with TRBJ2-1, with D maybe TRBD2 (6 bases). Germline loops: CDR1 LNHDA, CDR2 SQIVND (reference sequence). V lost 4 bases, J lost 8 bases, and 15 bases lay in between. CDR3 length: 14 amino acids. CDR3 region: CASSTPPGGYEQFF. CDR3 nucleotides: TGTGCCAGTAGTACCCCTCCTGGAGGGTATGAGCAGTTCTTC. Variable domain in full (rest from reference TRBV19 and TRBJ2-1): DGGITQSPKYLFRKEGQNVTLSCEQNLNHDAMYWYRQDPGQGLRLIYYSQIVNDFQKGDIAEGYSVSREKKESFPLTVTSAQKNPTAFYLCASSTPPGGYEQFFGPGTRLTVL.

The rearrangement links TRBV7-3 to TRBJ2-3; D not certain. In germline, CDR1 is SGHTA, CDR2 FQGTGA. V was clipped by 6 bases and J by 4 bases, with 17 bases between them. This CDR3 is built from 15 residues. The CDR3 nucleotides are TGTGCCAGCAGACCGATACAGCTGCCCCCAGATACGCAGTATTTT. It encodes CASRPIQLPPDTQYF.

The CDR3 bases are TGCGCCAGCAGCCAACCGGGACTAGCGGGAATGTCCGGGGAGCTGTTTTTT. Translation: CASSQPGLAGMSGELFF. The gene calls are TRBV4-1 and TRBJ2-2, with 13 nucleotides matching TRBD2. Germline V gene lookup returns CDR1 MGHRA and CDR2 YSYEKL. This CDR3 contains 17 residues. Trimming took 2 bases from V and 6 from J; bases not matched to a gene: 6.

This chain uses TRBV28 with TRBJ1-6, with D uncertain. Trimming pared 3 bases from V and 9 bases from J, leaving 12 bases between. The CDR3 sequence is 14 residues long. In germline, CDR1 is MDHEN, CDR2 SYDVKM. The DNA of the CDR3 is TGTGCCAGCAGTTTGGACTCCCACCCTTCACCCCTCCACTTT. Protein product: CASSLDSHPSPLHF.